This entry is about one T cell receptor beta chain. This clonotype was seen a few times. Its antigen is not yet known. Per-base quality was not reported, and no clone a single base away is much larger than it. This sample is part of a study of T-cell reconstitution after alpha-beta-depleted transplantation in children listed by TCRdb under 2016. Background for the entire study: T-cell immune reconstitution after TCRalphabeta/CD19-depleted allogeneic hematopoietic cell transplantation in children was quantitatively tracked in the study by means of TCR repertoire profiling. The investigation overall reported the following: In some patients, high TCRbeta diversity at day 60 was attributed to recipient T cells and intrathymic progenitors that had survived conditioning. Hyperexpanded clone frequencies declined over subsequent months; after one year, T-cell counts and TCRbeta diversity were mostly attributed to newly produced T cells. The apparently early alphabetaT-cell count recovery about two months after transplant was reportedly dependent on only several hundred rapidly expanded clones derived from non-depleted graft cells.

The receptor library was made with PCR. Reads for this sample came from an Illumina HiSeq 2500. TCR library preparation used molecular barcoding, with unique molecular identifiers applied to normalize quantification of the TCRbeta repertoire. The public reads were reanalyzed by TCRdb: fastp trimming at Q25, MiXCR alignment, in-frame beta chains only. Merged by CDR3 protein, the rows form single entries marked with the most common genes and DNA. This sample holds some 150,000 distinct CDR3 sequences; 8% to 10% were observed only once. The top ten clones comprise 18% of the sample. Sample treatment or condition, as interpreted from the label and publication: allogeneic hematopoietic cell transplantation with graft depleted of TCRalphabeta T cells and CD19 B cells. The transplant recipients were children given TCRalphabeta/CD19-depleted allogeneic hematopoietic cell grafts. The origin of this receptor is a female patient aged 2 to 10 who had a stem cell transplant for congenital amegakaryocytic thrombocytopenia, so the T cells may come from the graft donor. Sequenced here: PBMCs, mostly from graft donor cells, sampled 180 days after TCRalphabeta/CD19-depleted stem cell transplant.

The DNA is TGTGCCAGCAGCACGGACGGGATCAACGTCCTGACTTTC. This yields the protein CASSTDGINVLTF. The sequence joins TRBV7-9 to TRBJ2-6, and possibly TRBD2, on 5 matching bases. From its cysteine to its phenylalanine, the CDR3 spans 13 amino acids. Only CDR3 DNA remains: 39 bases, in frame from the first base. For CDR1 and CDR2, the germline V gene (reference sequence) lists SEHNR and FQNEAQ. At the junction V is shortened by 5 bases and J by 9 bases, with 11 bases in between.